This entry is about one T cell receptor (beta chain). The assay was immunoSEQ multiplex PCR, and TCRdb's table has in-frame clones only and misses some. The top ten hold roughly 5% of the sample, which has hundreds of thousands of clones, around 89% seen once. This specimen belongs to a study of blood T cell repertoires in COVID-19. Trimming pared 6 bases from V and 4 bases from J, leaving 19 bases between. Germline CDR1 is MNHEY and CDR2 is SVGEGT. The CDR3 loop spans 15 amino acids. The receptor was isolated from a man aged 35-49 years with acute or convalescent COVID-19. The rearrangement uses TRBV6-2 or TRBV6-3 and TRBJ2-7; TRBD2 is a possible D gene (6 bases). The sequenced sample consisted of peripheral blood. The CDR3 sequence: CASSPGGRESYEQYF. Written as DNA, the CDR3 is TGTGCCAGCAGCCCCGGGGGTAGGGAATCTTACGAGCAGTACTTC.